Listed here are 24 T cell receptor beta chains from one sample, sequenced in a study of early T cells in non-severe SARS-CoV-2 infection (dated by TCRdb to about 2021). Libraries were constructed by 5' RACE. Sequencing was performed on a NextSeq 500. Clones were called with MiXCR by TCRdb after fastp trimmed the public reads at Q25, and only in-frame beta chains were retained. CDR3 protein sequences are deduplicated, and each keeps its most common genes and DNA. The table for this sample lists about 70,000 distinct CDR3 sequences; more than 10% of them were counted only once. The top ten clones comprise roughly 15% of the sample. The specimen comprised whole blood, sampled at baseline. Receptors originate from an adult who was a healthcare worker with PCR-confirmed SARS-CoV-2 infection or an uninfected control (not recorded which). The donor label of this sample is uncertain.

The CDR3 is CASSETGNEAFF. The CDR3 DNA reads TGTGCCAGCAGCGAAACAGGGAATGAAGCTTTCTTT. This chain joins TRBV7-9 and TRBJ1-1, with D perhaps matching TRBD1 (6 bases). CDR1 is SEHNR, CDR2 FQNEAQ, per germline (reference sequence). The V end was cut by 5 bases, the J end by 7 bases, with 11 bases between. There are 12 residues in the CDR3.

This clonotype was counted a few times. This chain connects TRBV5-6 to TRBJ2-7; D perhaps matches TRBD2 (5 bases). There are 14 residues in the CDR3. CDR1 and CDR2 from the germline V gene are SGHDT and YYEEEE. Trimming removed 4 bases from V and 3 bases from J, with 14 bases in between. The CDR3 DNA reads TGTGCCAGCAGCCCCCGGACTTCAGGCTACGAGCAGTACTTC. It yields the protein CASSPRTSGYEQYF. The full variable domain, its missing parts supplied by reference TRBV5-6 and TRBJ2-7, is DAGVTQSPTHLIKTRGQQVTLRCSPKSGHDTVSWYQQALGQGPQFIFQYYEEEERQRGNFPDRFSGHQFPNYSSELNVNALLLGDSALYLCASSPRTSGYEQYFGPGTRLTVT.

This clonotype was recorded a few times. The DNA for the CDR3 is TGTGCCAGCTCCTACCAGACAGGGTGGAGGTCTGGGGCCAACGTCCTGACTTTC. Protein product: CASSYQTGWRSGANVLTF. This chain links TRBV6-6 with TRBJ2-6; 7 bases fit TRBD1. Trimming removed 8 bases from V and 1 base from J; junction bases left unmatched: 14. CDR3 size: 18 residues. Germline-derived CDR1 and CDR2 are MNHNY and SVGAGI (reference sequence).

In this sample, this clonotype turned up many times. This chain uses TRBV20-1 with TRBJ2-1; 7 bases map to TRBD2. Germline trimming cut 0 bases from V and 6 bases from J; bases unmatched to any gene: 8. This CDR3 has 15 residues. Germline CDR1 and CDR2: DFQATT and SNEGSKA (reference sequence). The CDR3 DNA follows: TGCAGTGCTAGAGATCTGGGCGGGGGACCCAATGAGCAGTTCTTC. This encodes CSARDLGGGPNEQFF.

This clonotype was counted only a few times. The chain uses TRBV28 and TRBJ1-5; D is unclear. V lost 10 bases, J lost 0 bases, and 25 bases lay in between. CDR3 length: 18 amino acids. Germline values: CDR1 MDHEN, CDR2 SYDVKM. The CDR3 loop is CATRRPLSTLYSNQPQHF. The CDR3 DNA is TGTGCCACCCGCAGGCCTCTTTCAACCCTCTATAGCAATCAGCCCCAGCATTTT.

Many counts were recorded for this clonotype. The chain carries TRBV20-1 and TRBJ2-7, with a weak D call TRBD2 (5 bases). The germline V gene encodes CDR1 DFQATT and CDR2 SNEGSKA (reference sequence). The CDR3 has 13 amino acids. V lost 1 base and J lost 7, with 14 bases in between. Written as DNA, the CDR3 is TGCAGTGCTAGAGGAGGGCCATATTTGGAGCAGTACTTC. This encodes CSARGGPYLEQYF.

This clonotype was observed many times. One end of the junction is discordant with germline, which a read error may explain. The chain couples TRBV7-2 to TRBJ1-5; D unclear. The CDR3 is 17 amino acids. Germline V gene data show CDR1 as SGHTA and CDR2 as FQGNSA. CDR3 in amino acids: CASNLGVSAFGNQPQHF. The CDR3 DNA is TGTGCCAGCAACTTAGGCGTTTCAGCGTTTGGCAATCAGCCCCAGCATTTT.

The rearrangement joins TRBV10-3 to TRBJ2-3, with D perhaps given as TRBD1 or TRBD2 (5 bases each). V lost 4 bases and J lost 6, with 11 bases in between. The CDR3 length is 13 residues. Germline V gives CDR1 ENHRY, CDR2 SYGVKD. The CDR3: CAISVGRDDTQYF. DNA of the CDR3: TGTGCCATCAGTGTCGGCCGGGACGATACGCAGTATTTT.

The V gene is TRBV18, the J gene TRBJ1-2; no firm D call. Germline CDR1 and CDR2: KGHSH and LQKENI. The CDR3 runs 13 residues. V shed 3 bases and J shed 2 bases, with 7 bases lying between them. CDR3 in amino acids: CASSPGLNYGYTF. The DNA of the CDR3 is TGTGCCAGCTCACCCGGGTTAAACTATGGCTACACCTTC. Drawing the rest from reference TRBV18 and TRBJ1-2, the complete variable domain is NAGVMQNPRHLVRRRGQEARLRCSPMKGHSHVYWYRQLPEEGLKFMVYLQKENIIDESGMPKERFSAEFPKEGPSILRIQQVVRGDSAAYFCASSPGLNYGYTFGSGTRLTVV.

This rearrangement joins TRBV20-1 to TRBJ2-3; D tentatively reads TRBD1 or TRBD2 (5 bases each). Between the trimmed V and J ends, which lost 6 bases and 5 bases, there was a span of 12 bases. The CDR3 consists of 12 residues. CDR1 and CDR2 (germline): DFQATT, SNEGSKA (reference sequence). CDR3 DNA: TGCAGTGCCTGGGACGAGGGAGATACGCAGTATTTT. Residues: CSAWDEGDTQYF.

This clonotype was picked up a small number of times. This CDR3 is CASSPVEDTNTGELFF. The DNA of the CDR3 is TGTGCCAGCAGCCCGGTGGAGGATACGAACACCGGGGAGCTGTTTTTT. The chain joins TRBV5-4 to TRBJ2-2, with D possibly being TRBD2 (5 bases). The V gene lost 4 bases and the J gene lost 0 bases, with 13 bases spanning the gap. There are 16 residues in the CDR3. From germline, CDR1 is SGHNT and CDR2 YYREEE (reference sequence).

The V gene is TRBV2, the J gene TRBJ1-5; D is unresolved. The CDR3 has 12 amino acids. Per germline, CDR1 SNHLY and CDR2 FYNNEI. V lost 6 bases to trimming and J lost 1 base, with 4 bases between them. CDR3 in amino acids: CASRQSNQPQHF. The CDR3, as DNA: TGTGCCAGCAGACAGAGCAATCAGCCCCAGCATTTT.

There are a few counts of this clonotype. The V call is TRBV7-2, the J call TRBJ2-1; TRBD2 matches at 14 bases. The ends lost 5 bases at V and 6 bases at J; junction bases unmatched: 12. Germline values: CDR1 SGHTA, CDR2 FQGNSA. The CDR3 consists of 18 residues. CDR3 bases: TGTGCCAGCAGCCGACTGGGACTAGCGGGGGCTCTCGGCAATGAGCAGTTCTTC. It specifies CASSRLGLAGALGNEQFF. Using reference TRBV7-2 and TRBJ2-1 for the parts outside the CDR3, the full variable domain is GAGVSQSPSNKVTEKGKDVELRCDPISGHTALYWYRQSLGQGLEFLIYFQGNSAPDKSGLPSDRFSAERTGGSVSTLTIQRTQQEDSAVYLCASSRLGLAGALGNEQFFGPGTRLTVL.

This chain joins TRBV7-3 and TRBJ2-2; 9 nucleotides align to TRBD2. The CDR3 is 15 residues long. V shed 2 bases, J shed 4 bases, and the junction held 2 bases outside the gene matches. CDR1 SGHTA and CDR2 FQGTGA come from the germline V gene. The CDR3 DNA reads as TGTGCCAGCAGCTTACAAGCGGGAGGCACCGGGGAGCTGTTTTTT. Translating gives CASSLQAGGTGELFF. Full variable domain (remainder filled in from reference TRBV7-3 and TRBJ2-2): GAGVSQTPSNKVTEKGKYVELRCDPISGHTALYWYRQSLGQGPEFLIYFQGTGAADDSGLPNDRFFAVRPEGSVSTLKIQRTERGDSAVYLCASSLQAGGTGELFFGEGSRLTVL.

This clonotype has just a few counts. This chain links TRBV15 with TRBJ2-3; no clear D gene. Germline V CDR1 and CDR2: LNHNV, YYDKDF (reference sequence). There are 14 residues in the CDR3. Trimming removed 5 bases from V and 0 bases from J, with 9 bases in between. CDR3 protein: CATSPTPSTDTQYF. DNA for the CDR3: TGTGCCACCAGCCCGACTCCTAGCACAGATACGCAGTATTTT.

This chain joins TRBV27 and TRBJ2-7, with 7 bases matching TRBD2. CDR1 MNHEY and CDR2 SMNVEV come from the germline V gene (reference sequence). V shed 8 bases, J shed 1 base, and the junction held 5 bases outside the gene matches. This CDR3 region has 13 residues. Here the CDR3 DNA reads TGTGCCAGCGCCCGGGACTATTCCTACGAGCAGTACTTC. Protein sequence: CASARDYSYEQYF.

The chain has TRBV4-1 and TRBJ2-3; 8 bases are shared with TRBD2. Trimming removed 0 bases from V and 4 bases from J; junction bases left unmatched: 9. This CDR3 contains 17 residues. Germline CDR1 reads MGHRA; CDR2 reads YSYEKL. This chain's CDR3 is CASSQDSPGGIADTQYF. CDR3 coding DNA: TGCGCCAGCAGCCAAGATAGTCCGGGGGGGATTGCAGATACGCAGTATTTT.

This clonotype was counted at least ten times. The chain employs TRBV6-6 and TRBJ1-6, with a possible D match to TRBD1 (6 bases). Germline V gene sequence: CDR1 MNHNY, CDR2 SVGAGI (reference sequence). This CDR3 has 14 amino acids. V lost 6 bases and J lost 7, with 13 bases in between. Here the CDR3 reads CASRLDRINSPLHF. CDR3 nucleotides: TGTGCCAGCAGATTAGACAGGATAAATTCACCCCTCCACTTT.

V is TRBV29-1 and J is TRBJ2-3, with TRBD2 matching 8 bases. The ends lost 4 bases at V and 4 bases at J; junction bases unmatched: 13. There are 16 residues in the CDR3. The germline gives CDR1 SQVTM, CDR2 ANQGSEA. This chain's CDR3 is CSVVVRDSGMPDTQYF. The DNA for the CDR3 is TGCAGCGTTGTAGTGCGGGATAGCGGGATGCCAGATACGCAGTATTTT.

This clonotype was recorded at least ten times. The chain carries TRBV12-3 or TRBV12-4 and TRBJ1-1; TRBD1 is a possible D gene (6 bases). The V gene lost 3 bases and the J gene lost 1 base, with 9 bases spanning the gap. The CDR3 runs to 14 residues. The CDR3 sequence: CASSLAGENTEAFF. As DNA, the CDR3 is TGTGCCAGCAGTTTGGCAGGGGAGAACACTGAAGCTTTCTTT.

This clonotype was seen once. The rearrangement uses TRBV20-1 and TRBJ2-7, with 7 bases identical to TRBD2. Per the germline V gene, CDR1 is DFQATT and CDR2 is SNEGSKA (reference sequence). The CDR3 is 14 amino acids. V gave up 1 base and J gave up 5 bases; unmatched junction bases: 8. The CDR3, as DNA: TGCAGTGCTAGAGTCCGCGGGAGCTTACACGAGCAGTACTTC. Translation gives CSARVRGSLHEQYF.

The table lists this clonotype with a few counts. This chain joins TRBV7-9 and TRBJ2-7; tentatively, D is TRBD1 (6 bases). Trimming took 6 bases from V and 1 from J, leaving 19 bases between them. Germline loops: CDR1 SEHNR, CDR2 FQNEAQ (reference sequence). The CDR3 contains 16 residues. The CDR3 sequence: CASSSEIDRPSYEQYF. In DNA form, the CDR3 reads TGTGCCAGCAGTTCTGAGATAGACAGGCCGTCCTACGAGCAGTACTTC.

This clonotype was recorded at least ten times. The V gene is TRBV27, the J gene TRBJ2-2, with no clear D. This CDR3 region has 15 residues. The ends were cut back, 3 bases at V and 9 bases at J, with 17 bases in the middle. Looked up from germline, CDR1 is MNHEY and CDR2 is SMNVEV (reference sequence). This chain's CDR3 is CASSFLQTSHWELFF. CDR3 DNA sequence: TGTGCCAGCAGTTTTCTTCAGACATCGCACTGGGAGCTGTTTTTT.

In its sample, this clonotype was seen a few times. J is TRBJ2-2 and V is TRBV28; no reliable D call. The CDR3 totals 14 residues. Trimming took off 3 bases at V and 3 bases at J, with 8 bases between the two ends. In germline, CDR1 is MDHEN, CDR2 SYDVKM. CDR3 loop: CASSFRRDTGELFF. The CDR3 bases are TGTGCCAGCAGTTTTAGACGGGACACCGGGGAGCTGTTTTTT.